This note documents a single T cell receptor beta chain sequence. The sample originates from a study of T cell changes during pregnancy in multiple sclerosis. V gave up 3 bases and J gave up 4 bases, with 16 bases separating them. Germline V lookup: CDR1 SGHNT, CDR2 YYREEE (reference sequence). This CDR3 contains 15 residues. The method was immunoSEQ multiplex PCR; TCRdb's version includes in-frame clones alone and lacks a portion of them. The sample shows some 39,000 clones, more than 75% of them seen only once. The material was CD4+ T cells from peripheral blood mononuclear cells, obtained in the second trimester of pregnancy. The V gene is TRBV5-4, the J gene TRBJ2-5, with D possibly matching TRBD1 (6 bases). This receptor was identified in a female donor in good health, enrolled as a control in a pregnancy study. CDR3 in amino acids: CASSYYLGAVETQYF. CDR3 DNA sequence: TGTGCCAGCAGCTATTATCTGGGGGCAGTAGAGACCCAGTACTTC.